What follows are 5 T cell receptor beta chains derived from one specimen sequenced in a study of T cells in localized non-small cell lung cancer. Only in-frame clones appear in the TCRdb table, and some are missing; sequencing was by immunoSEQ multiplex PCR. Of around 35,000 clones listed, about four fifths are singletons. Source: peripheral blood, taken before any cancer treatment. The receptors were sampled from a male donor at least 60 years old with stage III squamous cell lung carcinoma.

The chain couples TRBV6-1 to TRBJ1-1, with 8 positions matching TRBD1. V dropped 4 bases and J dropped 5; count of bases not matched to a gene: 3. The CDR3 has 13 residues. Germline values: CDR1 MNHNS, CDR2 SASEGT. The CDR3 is CASSVDRETEAFF. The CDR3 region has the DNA TGTGCCAGCAGTGTGGACAGGGAAACTGAAGCTTTCTTT.

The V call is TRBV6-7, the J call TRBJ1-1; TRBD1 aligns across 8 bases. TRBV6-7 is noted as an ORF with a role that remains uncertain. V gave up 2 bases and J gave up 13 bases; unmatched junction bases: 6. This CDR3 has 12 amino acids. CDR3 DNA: TGTGCCAGCAGTTACACTAGGACAGGGTTTTTCTTT. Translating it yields CASSYTRTGFFF.

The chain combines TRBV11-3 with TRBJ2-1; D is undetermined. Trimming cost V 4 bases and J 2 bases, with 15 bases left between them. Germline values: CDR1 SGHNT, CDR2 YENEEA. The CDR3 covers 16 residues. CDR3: CASSSRDQEPYNEQFF. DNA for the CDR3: TGTGCCAGCAGCTCCCGCGACCAGGAACCCTACAATGAGCAGTTCTTC.

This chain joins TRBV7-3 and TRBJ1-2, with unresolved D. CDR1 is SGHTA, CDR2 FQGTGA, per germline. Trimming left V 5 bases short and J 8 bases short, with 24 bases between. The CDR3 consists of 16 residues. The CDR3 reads CASSPTIGSPADGYTF. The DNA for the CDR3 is TGTGCCAGCAGCCCGACGATCGGCAGCCCAGCCGACGGCTACACCTTC.

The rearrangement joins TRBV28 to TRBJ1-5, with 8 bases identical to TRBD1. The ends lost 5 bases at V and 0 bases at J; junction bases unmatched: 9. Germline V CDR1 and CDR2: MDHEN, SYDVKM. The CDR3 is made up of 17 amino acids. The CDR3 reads CASSTTGGLYSNQPQHF. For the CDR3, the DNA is TGTGCCAGCAGTACAACAGGGGGTCTGTATAGCAATCAGCCCCAGCATTTT.